This TCR beta chain was documented in a study of shared clonotypes between healthy human individuals (dated by TCRdb to about 2020). Some background on the complete study: A couple of women and three men aged 18 to 49 years were included in the cohort. Between about 0.85 and 10 billion PBMCs per donor were obtained by leukapheresis. The study deeply sequenced blood TCR repertoires of about 5 healthy adults to estimate repertoire size and the extent of clonotype sharing between individuals. To increase sequencing depth and limit assay-specific biases, different laboratories used diverse techniques to prepare libraries and sequence TCR repertoires. For each donor, CD4 naive and CD4 memory were each run on three plates, CD8 naive on two plates, and CD8 memory on one plate. Results and caveats for the whole study, not just this receptor: Higher generation probabilities were observed for clonotypes shared by all four sorted-subset donors than for non-shared clonotypes. Sharing across several donors was observed for approximately 5% of naive CD4, about 3.2% of naive CD8, 2% to 2.5% of memory CD4, and roughly 0.4% of memory CD8 clonotypes. Only blood was sampled, and tissue TCR repertoires likely differ from those in blood. Larger estimated clonotype richness was generally found for naive subsets than for memory subsets. Based on pairwise subsampling, the degree of clonotype sharing among donors was expected to be affected by sequencing depth. Even with the large sequencing depth, rarefaction of the sorted-subset datasets indicated that sequencing was incomplete. Because the study included a small number of donors, the genetic and exposure-history diversity represented was limited.

TCR CDR3 regions were amplified from genomic DNA by multiplex PCR using the deep immunoSEQ assay. Genomic DNA extracted from each cell subset was distributed evenly over all wells of several immunoSEQ 96-well plates, and each plate served as one replicate. For sorted subsets, roughly 200 ng genomic DNA, equal to tens of thousands of T cell genomes, was loaded into each replicate PCR. Purified libraries were quantified with a Qubit 3.0 fluorometer, sized on a Bioanalyzer 2100, and re-quantified with the KAPA Library Quantification kit. Every immunoSEQ 96-well plate was sequenced on a separate single-read 150-cycle Illumina NextSeq 550 flow cell. On the authors' methods: The immunoSEQ output contained only junctional sequences without quality scores, so filtering could not match that applied to full-length reads. To assign V/J genes and CDR3, sequences were annotated against IMGT germline references using PyIR, a Python wrapper for IgBLAST v1.9. Reads were removed for weak V/J assignments (E-value above 1e-6), missing CDR3, stop codons, out-of-frame junctions, or ambiguous translated residues. V3J clonotypes were defined as sequences sharing an identical inferred V gene, J gene, and CDR3 amino acid sequence. The percentage overlap between two repertoires was calculated by dividing the number of shared unique clonotypes by the size of the smaller repertoire. Richness of each repertoire was evaluated using RTK rarefaction, the Chao1 estimator, and Recon v2.1 estimates of unobserved clonotypes. OLGA was used to compute generation probabilities for all TCRbeta clonotypes that the gDNA method yielded from a handful of donors. TCRdb obtained this table from immuneACCESS and retained in-frame rearrangements with V and J assigned. These tables miss some clones; where compared with another copy, unresolved V genes account for less than half of the shortfall, and the remainder is unexplained. The V and J calls and clone size come from that table; D and trimming were worked out from the DNA. The sample table contains hundreds of thousands of clones; only one count was recorded for 90% to 96% of them. The top ten constitute 0.06% of the sample.

Concerning this clone itself: Its antigen remains unidentified. Base-call qualities are not available, and no considerably larger clone is one nucleotide away.

Donors were healthy HIV-negative adults with no recently reported acute infections or vaccinations. Only Caucasian adults living in Nashville, Tennessee, USA were represented among the donors. CD4+ T cells were enriched by magnetic negative selection, after which naive cells were positively selected on CD45RA and the negative fraction was taken as the memory subset. Blood was obtained by leukapheresis, after which PBMCs were separated by Ficoll-Histopaque density gradient centrifugation and cryopreserved in liquid nitrogen vapor phase. Analytical flow cytometry was used to check the purity and quantity of every magnetically sorted T cell population. Genomic DNA was isolated from every sorted fraction and measured by UV absorbance on a Nanodrop 2000c. From the cysteine up to the phenylalanine, the CDR3 has a length of 12 residues. The kept DNA is CDR3 alone, 36 bases in frame from the first base. The germline V gene gives CDR1 as SGHRS and CDR2 as YFSETQ. A distance of 9 bases separates the germline ends of V and J, which lose 1 base and 8 bases respectively.

Sequenced: naive CD4+ T cells sorted from blood. This specimen's cell subset or site label, per the study, means: CD45RA+ positively selected. This TCR derives from a woman in her twenties or thirties in good health. The sequence is built from TRBV5-1 and TRBJ1-2; matching of 6 bases hints at TRBD1 as the D gene. The DNA sequence follows: TGCGCCAGCAGCTTGACAGGGAACGGCTACACCTTC. It encodes CASSLTGNGYTF.